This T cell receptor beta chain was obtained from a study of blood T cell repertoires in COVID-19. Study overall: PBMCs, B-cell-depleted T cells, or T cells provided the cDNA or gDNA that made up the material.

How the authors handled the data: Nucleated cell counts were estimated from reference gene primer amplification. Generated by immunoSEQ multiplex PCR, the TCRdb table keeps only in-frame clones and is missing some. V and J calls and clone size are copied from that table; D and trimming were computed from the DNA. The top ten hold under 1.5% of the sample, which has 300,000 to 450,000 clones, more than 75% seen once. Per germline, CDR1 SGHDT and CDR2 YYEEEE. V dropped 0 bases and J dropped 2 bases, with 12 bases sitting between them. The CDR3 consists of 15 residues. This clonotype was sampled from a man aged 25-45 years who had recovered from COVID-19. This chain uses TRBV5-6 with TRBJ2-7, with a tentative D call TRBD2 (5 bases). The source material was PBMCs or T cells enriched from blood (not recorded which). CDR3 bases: TGTGCCAGCAGCTTGGAGAGGGCAGGAGCCTACGAGCAGTACTTC. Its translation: CASSLERAGAYEQYF. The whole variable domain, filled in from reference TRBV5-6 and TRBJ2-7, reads DAGVTQSPTHLIKTRGQQVTLRCSPKSGHDTVSWYQQALGQGPQFIFQYYEEEERQRGNFPDRFSGHQFPNYSSELNVNALLLGDSALYLCASSLERAGAYEQYFGPGTRLTVT.